The clone carrying this TCR beta chain was seen many times. Its cognate antigen is unknown. TCRdb reprocessed the 5' RACE reads with MiXCR, giving one entry per CDR3 protein. Here the sample spans tens of thousands of distinct CDR3 sequences, approximately 3.6% being singletons. This entry belongs to a study of neurological immune-mediated disorders. Study-level findings and limits: Phylogenetic grouping placed 18 of 34 multiple sclerosis patients' repertoires in one related-CDR3 cluster, a possible signature.

The CDR3 totals 15 residues. Trimming stripped 1 base from V and 1 base from J, with 10 bases between. CDR1 MGHRA and CDR2 YSYEKL come from the germline V gene. Input material: CD4+ T cells from blood. The V gene is TRBV4-1, the J gene TRBJ2-5; D possibly matches TRBD1 or TRBD2 (5 bases each). This clonotype originated in a woman aged 40 to 55 with multiple sclerosis. The CDR3: CASSQARGSQETQYF. The CDR3 DNA follows: TGCGCCAGCAGCCAAGCGAGGGGCAGCCAAGAGACCCAGTACTTC.